This TCR beta chain was observed in a study of beta chain features in type 1 diabetes. General study results and limits: Patients with type 1 diabetes carried fewer insertions and had more deletions at their VDJ junctions.

Since all of the isolated RNA was reverse transcribed, expressed TCRB transcripts were what got sequenced. Repertoires were generated with immunoSEQ multiplex PCR, while TCRdb's copy carries only in-frame clones and drops some. The sample carries about 900,000 clones, 15% to 20% recorded once. This clone was seen a handful of times. Its antigen is undetermined. Material for sequencing was naive CD4+ T cells from blood. This receptor was taken from a woman under 30 in good health.

CDR3 bases: TGTGCCAGCAGCCCGACAGTTTCCGAGCAGTACTTC. This codes for CASSPTVSEQYF. The V and J genes are TRBV5-5 and TRBJ2-7; D is perhaps TRBD1 (5 bases). Germline values: CDR1 SGHKS, CDR2 YYEKEE (reference sequence). Trimming left V 4 bases short and J 6 bases short, with 11 bases between. The CDR3 is 12 residues long.